The text below deals with one T cell receptor (beta chain). Its target is not known. The data stem from a study of cytomegalovirus exposure and HLA in healthy donors. Study-level background: The platform used for the 120 or so validation repertoires matched that of the 650 to 750 first-cohort repertoires, a later analysis reported. Study outcomes and limitations: Confirmation was obtained in vitro that a few CMV-associated chains are specific for CMV antigens. Cytomegalovirus association was listed for about 170 TCR beta chains.

The assay was immunoSEQ multiplex PCR, and TCRdb's table has in-frame clones only and misses some. The table shows under 80,000 clones, with about 93% occurring only once. CDR3 size: 14 residues. V lost 0 bases, J lost 3 bases, and 8 bases lay in between. Looked up from germline, CDR1 is LNHDA and CDR2 is SQIVND (reference sequence). The chain couples TRBV19 to TRBJ1-2; tentatively, D is TRBD1 (6 bases). The source is a woman aged 18-29 years in good health and CMV-seronegative. The sample was PBMCs. CDR3 sequence: CASSIDSGDYGYTF. The CDR3 DNA reads TGTGCCAGTAGTATAGATTCAGGGGACTATGGCTACACCTTC.